The clone carrying this T cell receptor (beta chain) came up once. This may be a read error, as it is one base from a much larger clone. The source of the sample is a study of T cells in Graves' hyperthyroidism and ophthalmopathy. The CDR3 length is 12 residues. Germline V gives CDR1 SGDLS, CDR2 YYNGEE. J gave up 4 bases and V 8 bases, and 5 bases lay outside the gene matches. Amplification yielded TCR beta CDR3 regions, with RNA transcripts as the source. The HTBI primer set was used in a first-round RT-PCR of the TCR CDR3. MiXCR, run by TCRdb on the multiplex PCR reads, gives a single entry per CDR3 protein. This sample yields around 800,000 distinct CDR3 sequences, of which roughly 40% are seen a single time; around 10% belongs to the top ten.

The chain employs TRBV9 and TRBJ2-5; 7 bases are shared with TRBD1. This TCR was recovered from a young man with Graves' hyperthyroidism. Sequencing was done on a sample of blood. The CDR3 DNA is TGTGCCAGTATGACAGGGCGAGAGACCCAGTACTTC. Residues: CASMTGRETQYF.